The present T cell receptor beta chain was sequenced within a study of blood T cell repertoires in COVID-19. The CDR3 has 12 residues. Trimming shortened V by 1 base and J by 1 base, and 3 bases separated the two germline ends. The germline CDR1 and CDR2 sequences are SGHRS and YFSETQ. Original handling: Quantification of nucleated cells was approximated via reference gene primer amplification. Sequencing used immunoSEQ multiplex PCR; TCRdb keeps in-frame clones, though not all of them. From that table come the V and J calls and clone size; the DNA was used to work out D and trimming. Here the sample spans 55,000 to 85,000 clones, roughly 80% being singletons.

Sequenced input: peripheral blood. The chain recombines TRBV5-1 with TRBJ2-7; no definite D call. This sequence was found in a woman in her 70s with acute or convalescent COVID-19. For the CDR3, the DNA is TGCGCCAGCAGCTTGCCATCCTACGAGCAGTACTTC. Translated: CASSLPSYEQYF.